A single sample gave rise to the 14 T cell receptor beta chains below, sequenced in a study of blood T cell repertoires in COVID-19. Profiling relied on immunoSEQ multiplex PCR, and the TCRdb table lists in-frame clones only, not all of them. The sample lists roughly 250,000 clones; 85% to 90% were seen once. The sequenced sample was PBMCs or T cells enriched from blood (not recorded which). The receptors stem from a woman in her fifties or sixties who had recovered from COVID-19.

This clone was recorded once. This chain connects TRBV9 to TRBJ2-3, with TRBD2 identical over 8 bases. Germline V gives CDR1 SGDLS, CDR2 YYNGEE. After removal of 4 bases from V and 6 bases from J, the junction contained 7 bases not matched to a gene. The CDR3 totals 14 residues. The CDR3 DNA is TGTGCCAGCAGCATCCGGACTAGCTACGATACGCAGTATTTT. This gives the protein CASSIRTSYDTQYF.

This chain joins TRBV5-6 and TRBJ1-1; D is perhaps TRBD1 (5 bases). CDR3 size: 15 residues. V lost 3 bases and J 3 bases, leaving 15 bases between the germline ends. Germline loops: CDR1 SGHDT, CDR2 YYEEEE. CDR3 in DNA: TGTGCCAGCAGCTGGGAGGGGCGGATGGACACTGAAGCTTTCTTT. It is translated as CASSWEGRMDTEAFF.

The chain links TRBV27 to TRBJ1-5, with D tentatively TRBD1 (5 bases). Germline CDR1 and CDR2: MNHEY and SMNVEV (reference sequence). CDR3 length: 14 amino acids. Trimming took 3 bases from V and 6 from J, leaving 12 bases between them. The CDR3 DNA sequence: TGTGCCAGCAGTTTGGGGCAGGGTAGTCAGCCCCAGCATTTT. Residues: CASSLGQGSQPQHF.

The rearrangement uses TRBV28 and TRBJ2-7; 9 bases are shared with TRBD2. CDR3 length: 16 amino acids. Germline CDR1 reads MDHEN; CDR2 reads SYDVKM. The ends lost 6 bases at V and 5 bases at J; junction bases unmatched: 14. The CDR3 sequence: CASRVASGTPYHEQYF. In DNA form, the CDR3 reads TGTGCCAGCAGGGTGGCTAGCGGGACCCCCTACCACGAGCAGTACTTC.

The gene calls are TRBV19 and TRBJ2-1, with 14 nucleotides matching TRBD2. The CDR3 is 18 amino acids. The germline gives CDR1 LNHDA, CDR2 SQIVND (reference sequence). V gave up 2 bases and J gave up 9 bases; unmatched junction bases: 12. DNA of the CDR3: TGTGCCAGTAGTATATTTGCCGGACTAGCGGGAGGAGGAACTGAGCAGTTCTTC. It codes for CASSIFAGLAGGGTEQFF.

The V gene is TRBV9, the J gene TRBJ1-2; D is perhaps TRBD1 (6 bases). From germline, CDR1 is SGDLS and CDR2 YYNGEE. V lost 3 bases to trimming and J lost 5 bases, with 23 bases between them. The CDR3 has 17 residues. DNA of the CDR3: TGTGCCAGCAGCGGATCGATGCGTTCGCGGGGGCGGTATGGCTACACCTTC. It specifies CASSGSMRSRGRYGYTF.

The chain links TRBV7-3 to TRBJ2-1; weak D call: TRBD2 (6 bases). Trimming pared 5 bases from V and 0 bases from J, leaving 23 bases between. Germline CDR1 SGHTA, CDR2 FQGTGA. The CDR3 covers 19 residues. DNA for the CDR3: TGTGCCAGCAGCCCGGGTGGTGTGGGAGGACGGAGCTCCTACAATGAGCAGTTCTTC. Its protein is CASSPGGVGGRSSYNEQFF.

V usage is TRBV11-3 and J usage is TRBJ2-3; D might be TRBD1 (6 bases). The CDR3 is 15 amino acids. Germline CDR1 is SGHNT and CDR2 is YENEEA. V shed 5 bases and J shed 6 bases, with 18 bases lying between them. CDR3 nucleotides: TGTGCCAGCAGCCCGGGACAACGTCAAATGGATACGCAGTATTTT. Translating it yields CASSPGQRQMDTQYF.

The chain carries TRBV9 and TRBJ2-1, with D tentatively TRBD2 (6 bases). V was pared by 4 bases and J by 1 base, with 12 bases between. The CDR3 is made up of 15 amino acids. The germline CDR1 and CDR2 sequences are SGDLS and YYNGEE. The CDR3 is CASSRSGSSYNEQFF. CDR3 nucleotide sequence: TGTGCCAGCAGCCGAAGCGGGTCGTCCTACAATGAGCAGTTCTTC.

This chain joins TRBV7-2 and TRBJ2-7; 11 nucleotides match TRBD2. V trimming: 3 bases; J trimming: 5 bases; junction bases outside the gene matches: 9. The germline V gene has CDR1 SGHTA and CDR2 FQGNSA. This CDR3 has 16 residues. The CDR3 DNA reads as TGTGCCAGCAGCTTCCGAACTAGCGGGAGACCGGACGAGCAGTACTTC. As protein: CASSFRTSGRPDEQYF.

J is TRBJ2-3 and V is TRBV6-2 or TRBV6-3; no firm D call. The length of the CDR3 is 15 residues. CDR1 MNHEY and CDR2 SVGEGT come from the germline V gene. Trimming removed 5 bases from V and 6 bases from J, with 18 bases in between. The CDR3 protein is CASSRLPGLKDTQYF. The DNA of the CDR3 is TGTGCCAGCAGTCGTCTGCCCGGGTTGAAGGATACGCAGTATTTT.

This clone was observed a handful of times. This chain connects TRBV19 to TRBJ1-1, with D maybe TRBD1 (6 bases). V was pared by 4 bases and J by 0 bases, with 15 bases between. The CDR3 extends over 16 amino acids. Germline CDR1 is LNHDA and CDR2 is SQIVND (reference sequence). CDR3 residues: CASSTTRGRVNTEAFF. The CDR3, as DNA: TGTGCCAGTAGTACGACCAGGGGCCGGGTGAACACTGAAGCTTTCTTT.

This clone has only one observation. V gene TRBV2 combines with J gene TRBJ1-5, with a weak D call TRBD1 (6 bases). V was shortened by 2 bases and J by 7 bases, with 12 bases between the two germline ends. Germline V gene sequence: CDR1 SNHLY, CDR2 FYNNEI. CDR3 length: 14 residues. The CDR3 sequence: CASSEQGRGQPQHF. The CDR3 bases are TGTGCCAGCAGTGAACAGGGGAGAGGGCAGCCCCAGCATTTT. Supplemented by reference TRBV2 and TRBJ1-5, the full variable domain reads EPEVTQTPSHQVTQMGQEVILRCVPISNHLYFYWYRQILGQKVEFLVSFYNNEISEKSEIFDDQFSVERPDGSNFTLKIRSTKLEDSAMYFCASSEQGRGQPQHFGDGTRLSIL.

The chain links TRBV3-1 (or the pseudogene TRBV3-2) to TRBJ2-5, with 7 bases identical to TRBD1. There are 13 residues in the CDR3. Germline V gives CDR1 LGHDT, CDR2 YNNKEL (reference sequence). Germline trimming cut 4 bases from V and 4 bases from J; bases unmatched to any gene: 3. Here the CDR3 reads CASSRDRAETQYF. The CDR3 nucleotides are TGTGCCAGCAGCCGAGACAGGGCAGAGACCCAGTACTTC.